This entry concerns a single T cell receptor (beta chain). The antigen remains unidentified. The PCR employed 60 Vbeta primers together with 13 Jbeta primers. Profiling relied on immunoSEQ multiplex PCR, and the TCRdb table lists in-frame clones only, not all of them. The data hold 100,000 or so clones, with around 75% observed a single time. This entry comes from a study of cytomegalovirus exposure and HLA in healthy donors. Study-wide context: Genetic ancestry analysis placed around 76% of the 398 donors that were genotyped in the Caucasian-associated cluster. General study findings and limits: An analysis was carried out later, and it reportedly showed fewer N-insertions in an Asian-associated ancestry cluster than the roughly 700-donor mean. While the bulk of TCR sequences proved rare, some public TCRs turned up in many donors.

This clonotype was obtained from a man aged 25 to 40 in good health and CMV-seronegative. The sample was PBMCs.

This CDR3 reads CSVTGTGGTETQYF. CDR3 in DNA: TGCAGCGTCACCGGGACAGGGGGCACGGAGACCCAGTACTTC. The chain is built from TRBV29-1 and TRBJ2-5, with TRBD1 identical over 12 bases. CDR3 length: 14 amino acids. The V segment lost 6 bases and the J segment 5 bases; nucleotides outside the gene matches: 7. Germline V lookup: CDR1 SQVTM, CDR2 ANQGSEA.